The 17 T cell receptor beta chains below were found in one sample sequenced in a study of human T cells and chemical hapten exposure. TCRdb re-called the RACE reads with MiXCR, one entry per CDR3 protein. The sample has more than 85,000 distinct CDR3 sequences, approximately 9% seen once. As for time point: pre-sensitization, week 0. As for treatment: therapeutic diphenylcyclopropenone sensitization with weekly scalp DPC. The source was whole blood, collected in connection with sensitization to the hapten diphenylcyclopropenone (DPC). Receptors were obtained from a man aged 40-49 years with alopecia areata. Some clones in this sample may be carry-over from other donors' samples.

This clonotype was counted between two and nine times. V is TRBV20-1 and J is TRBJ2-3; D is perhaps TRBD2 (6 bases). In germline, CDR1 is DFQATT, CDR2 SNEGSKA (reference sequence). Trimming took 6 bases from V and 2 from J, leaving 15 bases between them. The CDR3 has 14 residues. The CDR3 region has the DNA TGCAGTGCGGAGCGAGCGGGTTTCACAGATACGCAGTATTTT. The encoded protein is CSAERAGFTDTQYF.

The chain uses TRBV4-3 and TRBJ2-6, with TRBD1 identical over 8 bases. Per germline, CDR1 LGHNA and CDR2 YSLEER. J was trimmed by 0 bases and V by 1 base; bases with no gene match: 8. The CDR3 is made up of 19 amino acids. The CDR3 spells CASSQVGQGPLSGANVLTF. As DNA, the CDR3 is TGCGCCAGCAGCCAAGTCGGACAGGGCCCCCTCTCTGGGGCCAACGTCCTGACTTTC.

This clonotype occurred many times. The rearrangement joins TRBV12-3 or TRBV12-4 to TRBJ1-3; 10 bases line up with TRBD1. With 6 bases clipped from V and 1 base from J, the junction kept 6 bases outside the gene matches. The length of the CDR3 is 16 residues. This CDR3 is CASSLGQGMSGNTIYF. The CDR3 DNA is TGTGCCAGCAGCCTGGGACAGGGGATGTCTGGAAACACCATATATTTT.

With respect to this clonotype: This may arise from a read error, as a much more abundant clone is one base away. Written as DNA, the CDR3 is TGTGCCAGCAGTCTTGGGACTAGCTGGAGTTCCTATGAGCAGTTCTTC. Its protein product is CASSLGTSWSSYEQFF. The chain employs TRBV28 and TRBJ2-1; 9 nucleotides align to TRBD2. The CDR3 consists of 16 residues. Germline CDR1 MDHEN, CDR2 SYDVKM. With 5 bases clipped from V and 8 bases from J, the junction kept 13 bases outside the gene matches. Full variable domain (remainder filled in from reference TRBV28 and TRBJ2-1): DVKVTQSSRYLVKRTGEKVFLECVQDMDHENMFWYRQDPGLGLRLIYFSYDVKMKEKGDIPEGYSVSREKKERFSLILESASTNQTSMYLCASSLGTSWSSYEQFFGPGTRLTVL.

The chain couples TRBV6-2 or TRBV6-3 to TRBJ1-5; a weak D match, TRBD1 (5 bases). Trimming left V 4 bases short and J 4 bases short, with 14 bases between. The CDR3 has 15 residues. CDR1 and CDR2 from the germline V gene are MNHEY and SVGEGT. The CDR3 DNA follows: TGTGCCAGCAGTTCTCAGGGATGGGGTAATCAGCCCCAGCATTTT. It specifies CASSSQGWGNQPQHF.

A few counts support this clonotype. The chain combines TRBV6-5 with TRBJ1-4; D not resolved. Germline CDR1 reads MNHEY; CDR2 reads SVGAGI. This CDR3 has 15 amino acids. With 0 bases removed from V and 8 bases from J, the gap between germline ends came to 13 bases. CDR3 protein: CASSYSPGSREKLFF. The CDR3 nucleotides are TGTGCCAGCAGTTACTCACCCGGATCGAGGGAAAAACTGTTTTTT.

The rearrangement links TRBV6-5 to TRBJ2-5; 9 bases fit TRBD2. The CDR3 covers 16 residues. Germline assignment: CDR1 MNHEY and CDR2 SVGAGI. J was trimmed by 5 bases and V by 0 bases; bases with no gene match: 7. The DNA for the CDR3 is TGTGCCAGCAGTTACTCGTGGACTAGCGACTTGGAGACCCAGTACTTC. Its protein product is CASSYSWTSDLETQYF.

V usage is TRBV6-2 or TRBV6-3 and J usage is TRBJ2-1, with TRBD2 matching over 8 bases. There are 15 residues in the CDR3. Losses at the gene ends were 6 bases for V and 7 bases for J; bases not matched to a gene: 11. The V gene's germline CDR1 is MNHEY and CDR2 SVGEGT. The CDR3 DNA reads TGTGCCAGCAGAACTAGCGGCCAAAGGAGGAATGAGCAGTTCTTC. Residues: CASRTSGQRRNEQFF.

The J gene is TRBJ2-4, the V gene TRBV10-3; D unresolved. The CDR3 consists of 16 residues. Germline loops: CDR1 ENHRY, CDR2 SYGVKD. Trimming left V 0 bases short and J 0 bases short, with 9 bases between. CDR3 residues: CAISESIGLAKNIQYF. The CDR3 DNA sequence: TGTGCCATCAGTGAGTCAATAGGGTTAGCCAAAAACATTCAGTACTTC.

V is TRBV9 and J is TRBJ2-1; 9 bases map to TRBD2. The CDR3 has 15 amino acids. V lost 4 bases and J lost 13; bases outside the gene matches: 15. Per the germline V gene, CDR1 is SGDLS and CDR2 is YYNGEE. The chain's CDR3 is CASSPSSGLAGSQFF. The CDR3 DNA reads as TGTGCCAGCAGCCCAAGTTCGGGACTAGCAGGATCACAGTTCTTC.

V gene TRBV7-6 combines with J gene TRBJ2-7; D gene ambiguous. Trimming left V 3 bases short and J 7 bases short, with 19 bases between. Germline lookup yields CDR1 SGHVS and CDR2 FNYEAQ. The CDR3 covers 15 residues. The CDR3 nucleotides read TGTGCCAGCAGCTTGTATCGCGGCGGATTTGGGGAGCAGTACTTC. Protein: CASSLYRGGFGEQYF.

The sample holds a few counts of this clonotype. The CDR3 coding sequence is TGTGCCAGCAGCCAAGGAGGCACCGGGGAGCTGTTTTTT. Translated, it gives CASSQGGTGELFF. This sequence joins TRBV3-1 and TRBJ2-2, with D hard to call. The V and J ends lost 1 base and 4 bases respectively, with 4 bases between them. The CDR3 loop spans 13 amino acids. Germline V gene data show CDR1 as LGHDT and CDR2 as YNNKEL (reference sequence).

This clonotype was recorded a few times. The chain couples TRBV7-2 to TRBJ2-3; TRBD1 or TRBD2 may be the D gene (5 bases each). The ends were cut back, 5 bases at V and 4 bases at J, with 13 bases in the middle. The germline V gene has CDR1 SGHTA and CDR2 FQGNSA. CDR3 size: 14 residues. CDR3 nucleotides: TGTGCCAGCAGCCCGGGACGTATTGCAGATACGCAGTATTTT. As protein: CASSPGRIADTQYF.

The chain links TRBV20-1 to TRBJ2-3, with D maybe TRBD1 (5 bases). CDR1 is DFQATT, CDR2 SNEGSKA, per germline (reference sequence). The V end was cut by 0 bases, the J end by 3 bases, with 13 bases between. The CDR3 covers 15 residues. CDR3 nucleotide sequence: TGCAGTGCTAGAGATTGGAGACAGACGACAGATACGCAGTATTTT. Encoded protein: CSARDWRQTTDTQYF.

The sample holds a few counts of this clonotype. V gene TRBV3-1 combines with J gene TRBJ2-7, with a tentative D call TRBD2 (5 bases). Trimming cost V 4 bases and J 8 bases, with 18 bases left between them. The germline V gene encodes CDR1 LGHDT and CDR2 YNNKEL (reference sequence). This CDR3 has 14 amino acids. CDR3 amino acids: CASSPLGLARQQYV. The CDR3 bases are TGTGCCAGCAGCCCACTCGGACTCGCCAGGCAGCAGTACGTC.

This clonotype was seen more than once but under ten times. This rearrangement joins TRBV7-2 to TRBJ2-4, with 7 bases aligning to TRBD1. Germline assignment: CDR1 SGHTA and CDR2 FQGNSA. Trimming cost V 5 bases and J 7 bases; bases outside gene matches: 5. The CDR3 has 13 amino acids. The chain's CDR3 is CASSRGGANIQYF. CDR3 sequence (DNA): TGTGCCAGCAGCAGAGGGGGCGCGAACATTCAGTACTTC.

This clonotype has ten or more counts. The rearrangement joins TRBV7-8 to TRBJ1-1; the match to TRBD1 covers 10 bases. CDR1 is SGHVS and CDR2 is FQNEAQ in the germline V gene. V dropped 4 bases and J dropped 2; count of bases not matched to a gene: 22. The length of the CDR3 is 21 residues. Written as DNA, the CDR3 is TGTGCCAGCAGCTGGACCAGTTCCGGGACAGGGGAGGGGAGGATAAACACTGAAGCTTTCTTT. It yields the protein CASSWTSSGTGEGRINTEAFF.